These 24 T cell receptor beta chains came from one sample sequenced in a study of shared clonotypes between healthy human individuals. This table comes from immunoSEQ multiplex PCR, and its TCRdb copy is limited to in-frame clones, with some not included. The repertoire holds hundreds of thousands of clones, with about 74% as singletons. The specimen was memory CD4+ T cells sorted from blood. Subset denoted: CD45RA-negative fraction. These receptors all come from a young woman in good health.

This chain connects TRBV28 to TRBJ1-5, with no clear D. Germline CDR1 MDHEN, CDR2 SYDVKM. V lost 5 bases, J lost 6 bases, and 14 bases lay in between. The CDR3 is 14 amino acids. Here the CDR3 DNA reads TGTGCCAGCAGTAGGGCGCAAGGAGGTCAGCCCCAGCATTTT. This translates into CASSRAQGGQPQHF.

V usage is TRBV4-2 and J usage is TRBJ2-7; D gene ambiguous. V shed 8 bases and J shed 8 bases, with 22 bases lying between them. Per the germline V gene, CDR1 is LGHNA and CDR2 is YNFKEQ. The CDR3 spans 14 residues. CDR3 region: CASSRSGSSPQQYF. As DNA, the CDR3 is TGTGCCAGCTCCCGGTCGGGTTCTTCCCCCCAGCAGTACTTC.

The chain links TRBV5-1 to TRBJ2-5; 7 bases map to TRBD2. The V and J ends lost 4 bases and 4 bases, in that order; junction bases with no gene match: 7. Per germline, CDR1 SGHRS and CDR2 YFSETQ. The CDR3 loop spans 14 amino acids. The CDR3 DNA sequence: TGCGCCAGCAGCCCGACTAGCACCGGAGAGACCCAGTACTTC. This translates into CASSPTSTGETQYF.

Worth noting for this clone: This likely traces to a read error, being one base from a far larger clone. The same CDR3 is also encoded by other DNA sequences in this sample. The chain is built from TRBV7-9 and TRBJ1-1; TRBD1 agrees at 8 bases. Per germline, CDR1 SEHNR and CDR2 FQNEAQ (reference sequence). With V trimmed by 6 bases and J by 3 bases, 3 bases remained unmatched. This CDR3 has 13 amino acids. The CDR3 region is CASRQQGDTEAFF. The CDR3 DNA sequence: TGTGCCAGCAGACAACAGGGGGACACTGAAGCTTTCTTT.

The rearrangement links TRBV7-2 to TRBJ1-3; D unresolved. CDR1 is SGHTA and CDR2 is FQGNSA in the germline V gene. The CDR3 consists of 14 residues. Trimming removed 2 bases from V and 3 bases from J, with 8 bases in between. The CDR3, as DNA: TGTGCCAGCAGCTTATCCGGCGGTGGAAACACCATATATTTT. The encoded protein is CASSLSGGGNTIYF.

The chain carries TRBV5-1 and TRBJ1-5; D may be TRBD1 (5 bases). Germline CDR1 reads SGHRS; CDR2 reads YFSETQ. The CDR3 has 15 amino acids. The V gene lost 1 base and the J gene lost 4 bases, with 12 bases spanning the gap. CDR3 sequence: CASSLRGEVNQPQHF. The CDR3 DNA reads TGCGCCAGCAGCTTGCGAGGGGAAGTAAATCAGCCCCAGCATTTT.

This clone was counted at least ten times. Other DNA sequences of this sample code for an identical CDR3. The CDR3 DNA reads TGTGCCAGCAGTTCGGGACAGGGGGATGGAAACACCATATATTTT. Its translation: CASSSGQGDGNTIYF. The V call is TRBV28, the J call TRBJ1-3; 11 nucleotides line up with TRBD1. Unmatched junction bases numbered 2, after V lost 4 bases and J lost 3 bases. The germline CDR1 and CDR2 sequences are MDHEN and SYDVKM. CDR3 length: 15 amino acids.

The gene calls are TRBV25-1 and TRBJ2-1; D is unclear. The CDR3 length is 18 residues. Trimming shortened V by 1 base and J by 0 bases, and 16 bases separated the two germline ends. From germline, CDR1 is MGHDK and CDR2 SYGVNS. The CDR3 DNA follows: TGTGCCAGCAGTGAATCACCAGAGGTACTGAGCTCCTACAATGAGCAGTTCTTC. It is translated as CASSESPEVLSSYNEQFF.

This clone was picked up a small number of times. This chain connects TRBV6-1 to TRBJ2-3; TRBD2 is a possible D gene (6 bases). In germline, CDR1 is MNHNS, CDR2 SASEGT. This CDR3 has 16 amino acids. Deletions cut 4 bases from V and 2 bases from J, with 16 bases between. The CDR3 sequence is CASSGKMGGNTDTQYF. The CDR3 DNA is TGTGCCAGCAGTGGCAAAATGGGGGGTAACACAGATACGCAGTATTTT.

This chain's CDR3 is CASSVGQSGNTIYF. CDR3 in DNA: TGTGCCAGCAGCGTCGGACAGTCTGGAAACACCATATATTTT. V is TRBV6-1 and J is TRBJ1-3; the D gene is possibly TRBD1 (6 bases). The CDR3 runs to 14 residues. V shed 6 bases and J shed 1 base, with 10 bases lying between them. The germline gives CDR1 MNHNS, CDR2 SASEGT.

This clone was detected only a few times. The genes are TRBV19 and TRBJ1-5; weak D call: TRBD1 (5 bases). The germline V gene encodes CDR1 LNHDA and CDR2 SQIVND (reference sequence). Trimming cost V 3 bases and J 6 bases, with 15 bases left between them. The CDR3 covers 15 residues. The DNA for the CDR3 is TGTGCCAGTAGTATTGGTGGTGGGGCAGGTCAGCCCCAGCATTTT. It encodes CASSIGGGAGQPQHF.

A remark on this clone: This same CDR3 is encoded by further DNA sequences in the sample. The genes are TRBV5-1 and TRBJ2-2, with 8 bases fitting TRBD1. This CDR3 comprises 15 residues. The germline V gene encodes CDR1 SGHRS and CDR2 YFSETQ. V trimming: 2 bases; J trimming: 3 bases; junction bases outside the gene matches: 3. CDR3 in DNA: TGCGCCAGCAGCTTCAGGGGGCGCGACACCGGGGAGCTGTTTTTT. Translation: CASSFRGRDTGELFF. Combining the CDR3 with reference TRBV5-1 and TRBJ2-2 gives the whole variable domain KAGVTQTPRYLIKTRGQQVTLSCSPISGHRSVSWYQQTPGQGLQFLFEYFSETQRNKGNFPGRFSGRQFSNSRSEMNVSTLELGDSALYLCASSFRGRDTGELFFGEGSRLTVL.

This clone was seen only once. CDR3: CASSFQPWDTEAFF. The CDR3 DNA reads TGTGCCAGCAGCTTTCAGCCTTGGGACACTGAAGCTTTCTTT. The chain recombines TRBV5-5 with TRBJ1-1; D is unclear. This CDR3 contains 14 residues. In germline, CDR1 is SGHKS, CDR2 YYEKEE (reference sequence). V lost 2 bases to trimming and J lost 3 bases, with 11 bases between them.

The J gene is TRBJ2-1, the V gene TRBV18; 9 positions match TRBD1. V dropped 5 bases and J dropped 6; count of bases not matched to a gene: 2. This CDR3 spans 13 amino acids. Germline V gene lookup returns CDR1 KGHSH and CDR2 LQKENI. CDR3 sequence: CASSGTGRNEQFF. The CDR3, as DNA: TGTGCCAGCTCAGGGACAGGGCGCAATGAGCAGTTCTTC.

This clone was seen a few times. This chain uses TRBV29-1 with TRBJ1-2, with D maybe TRBD1 (6 bases). Germline CDR1 SQVTM, CDR2 ANQGSEA. This CDR3 is 14 amino acids long. Trimming took off 4 bases at V and 6 bases at J, with 18 bases between the two ends. The CDR3 coding sequence is TGCAGCGTTGGCAAAGGACAGACATCTGATGGCTACACCTTC. Encoded protein: CSVGKGQTSDGYTF.

This rearrangement joins TRBV6-6 to TRBJ2-1, with a possible D match to TRBD1 (7 bases). The V end was cut by 6 bases, the J end by 7 bases, with 16 bases between. The V gene's germline CDR1 is MNHNY and CDR2 SVGAGI (reference sequence). The CDR3 has 14 amino acids. The CDR3 reads CASRDFPGGNEQFF. For the CDR3, the DNA is TGTGCCAGCAGAGATTTTCCAGGGGGGAATGAGCAGTTCTTC.

The rearrangement joins TRBV7-9 to TRBJ2-1; TRBD1 is a possible D gene (5 bases). This CDR3 has 16 residues. Germline values: CDR1 SEHNR, CDR2 FQNEAQ (reference sequence). Trimming shortened V by 1 base and J by 10 bases, and 20 bases separated the two germline ends. CDR3 sequence (DNA): TGTGCCAGCAGCTTAGGTTGGGCATCTCTTTCAGGGGAGCAGTTCTTC. This encodes CASSLGWASLSGEQFF.

This clone was detected a few times. The V call is TRBV6-5, the J call TRBJ2-7; 8 bases align to TRBD2. The CDR3 runs to 14 residues. Per the germline V gene, CDR1 is MNHEY and CDR2 is SVGAGI. V lost 4 bases, J lost 4 bases, and 6 bases stayed unmatched. The CDR3 reads CASSFDTSGYEQYF. Here the CDR3 DNA reads TGTGCCAGCAGTTTCGATACTAGCGGATACGAGCAGTACTTC.

The V call is TRBV5-1, the J call TRBJ1-2; D gene ambiguous. Per germline, CDR1 SGHRS and CDR2 YFSETQ. The V and J ends lost 0 bases and 7 bases respectively, with 19 bases between them. This CDR3 spans 16 amino acids. The CDR3 loop is CASSLDGQAPIIGYTF. The CDR3 DNA is TGCGCCAGCAGCTTGGATGGGCAAGCCCCTATAATTGGCTACACCTTC. The full variable domain, rest sourced from reference TRBV5-1 and TRBJ1-2, is KAGVTQTPRYLIKTRGQQVTLSCSPISGHRSVSWYQQTPGQGLQFLFEYFSETQRNKGNFPGRFSGRQFSNSRSEMNVSTLELGDSALYLCASSLDGQAPIIGYTFGSGTRLTVV.

V and J are TRBV6-5 and TRBJ2-3; 7 bases agree with TRBD2. This CDR3 contains 14 residues. Germline V gene sequence: CDR1 MNHEY, CDR2 SVGAGI. V trimming: 2 bases; J trimming: 3 bases; junction bases outside the gene matches: 2. The CDR3 bases are TGTGCCAGCAGTTACGGGGGGGAAACAGATACGCAGTATTTT. Amino acids: CASSYGGETDTQYF.

This chain joins TRBV18 and TRBJ2-7, with TRBD2 matching 7 bases. V shed 3 bases and J 7 bases; nucleotides not matched to a gene: 3. The CDR3 has 12 residues. The germline V gene encodes CDR1 KGHSH and CDR2 LQKENI. The CDR3 protein is CASSPKAGEQYF. CDR3 nucleotides: TGTGCCAGCTCACCCAAAGCGGGGGAGCAGTACTTC.

The V gene is TRBV29-1, the J gene TRBJ2-1, with 8 bases aligning to TRBD2. The CDR3 loop spans 15 amino acids. Per the germline V gene, CDR1 is SQVTM and CDR2 is ANQGSEA. The junction had 11 bases not matched to a gene; V was cut back by 7 bases and J by 3 bases. CDR3 loop: CSAIRLAGGYNEQFF. The CDR3 coding sequence is TGCAGCGCTATCCGACTGGCGGGAGGCTACAATGAGCAGTTCTTC.

This clone was seen only a few times. The chain carries TRBV28 and TRBJ1-2; 9 nucleotides line up with TRBD1. The CDR3 totals 12 residues. Trimming at V came to 8 bases and at J to 4 bases, leaving 2 bases not matched to a gene. Germline V gene sequence: CDR1 MDHEN, CDR2 SYDVKM. The CDR3 loop is CASEDRGYGYTF. The CDR3 DNA sequence: TGTGCCAGCGAGGACAGGGGCTATGGCTACACCTTC.

The table lists this clone with a count of one. V usage is TRBV6-6 and J usage is TRBJ1-2, with 12 bases aligning to TRBD1. V trimming: 6 bases; J trimming: 6 bases; junction bases outside the gene matches: 5. The CDR3 covers 14 residues. Germline CDR1 and CDR2: MNHNY and SVGAGI (reference sequence). The CDR3 protein is CASREGQGANGYTF. CDR3 bases: TGTGCCAGCAGGGAGGGACAGGGGGCAAATGGCTACACCTTC.